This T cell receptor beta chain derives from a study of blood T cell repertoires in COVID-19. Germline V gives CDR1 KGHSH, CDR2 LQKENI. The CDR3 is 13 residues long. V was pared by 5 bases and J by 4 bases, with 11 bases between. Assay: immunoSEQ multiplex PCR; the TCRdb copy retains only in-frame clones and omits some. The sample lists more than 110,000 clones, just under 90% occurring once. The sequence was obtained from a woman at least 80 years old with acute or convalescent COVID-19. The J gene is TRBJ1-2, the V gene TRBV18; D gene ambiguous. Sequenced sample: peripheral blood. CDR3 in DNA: TGTGCCAGCTCAACACGGGAGGGCTATGGCTACACCTTC. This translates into CASSTREGYGYTF.